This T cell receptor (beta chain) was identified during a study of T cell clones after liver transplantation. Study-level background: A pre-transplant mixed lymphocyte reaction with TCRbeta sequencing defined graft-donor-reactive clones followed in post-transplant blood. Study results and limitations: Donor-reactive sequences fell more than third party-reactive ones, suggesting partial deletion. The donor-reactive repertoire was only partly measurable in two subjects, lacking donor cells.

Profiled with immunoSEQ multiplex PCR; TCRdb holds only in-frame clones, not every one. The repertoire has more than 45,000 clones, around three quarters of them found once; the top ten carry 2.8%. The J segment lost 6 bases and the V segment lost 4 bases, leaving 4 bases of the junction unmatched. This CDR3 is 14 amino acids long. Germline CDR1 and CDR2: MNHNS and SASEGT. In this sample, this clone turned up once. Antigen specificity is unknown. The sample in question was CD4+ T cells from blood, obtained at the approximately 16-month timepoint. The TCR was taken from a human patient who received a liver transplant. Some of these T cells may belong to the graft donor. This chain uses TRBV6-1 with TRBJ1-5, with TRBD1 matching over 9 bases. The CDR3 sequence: CASSGDRVSQPQHF. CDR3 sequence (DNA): TGTGCCAGCAGTGGGGACAGGGTAAGTCAGCCCCAGCATTTT.